This T cell receptor (beta chain) stems from a study of OX40 agonist ivuxolimab in advanced cancers. As for the study in general: Previous treatment with anti-PD-1, anti-PD-L1 or anti-CTLA-4 therapy was allowed; 35% to 50% had received some.

Patients with a history of autoimmune disease or on systemic immunosuppression were excluded. V was shortened by 1 base and J by 6 bases, with 15 bases between the two germline ends. CDR3 size: 15 residues. Germline V gene sequence: CDR1 SGHTA, CDR2 FQGTGA. Generated by immunoSEQ multiplex PCR, the TCRdb table keeps only in-frame clones and is missing some. The table shows about 69,000 clones, with about 80% occurring only once. The TCR was taken from an adult with an advanced solid tumor such as melanoma, head and neck, liver or kidney cancer. The V gene is TRBV7-3, the J gene TRBJ1-2; D possibly corresponds to TRBD1 (6 bases). The sample consisted of CD4+ or CD8+ T cells sorted from blood, taken in a trial of the OX40 agonist ivuxolimab. CDR3 coding DNA: TGTGCCAGCAGCTTAAAGGCGGGGCAGGGGCATGGCTACACCTTC. The encoded protein is CASSLKAGQGHGYTF.